The 2 T cell receptor beta chains presented below share a single source sample, sequenced in a study of blood T cell repertoires in COVID-19. Data came from immunoSEQ multiplex PCR; TCRdb stores just in-frame clones and leaves some out. The data contain 180,000 or so clones, around 81% of them seen just once; the ten biggest clones take up approximately 11%. The sequencing input was peripheral blood. These receptors all come from a woman between 35 and 50 years old with COVID-19, enrolled during active disease.

The rearrangement joins TRBV6-2 or TRBV6-3 to TRBJ1-5; 7 nucleotides line up with TRBD1. The CDR3 is 17 residues long. Germline loops: CDR1 MNHEY, CDR2 SVGEGT. The junction had 8 bases not matched to a gene; V was cut back by 3 bases and J by 0 bases. The CDR3 bases are TGTGCCAGCAGTTATTCCCTTGGGACAGATAGCAATCAGCCCCAGCATTTT. Its protein product is CASSYSLGTDSNQPQHF.

This chain joins TRBV11-3 and TRBJ2-2, with TRBD2 matching 13 bases. J lost 1 base, V lost 5 bases, and 10 bases had no gene match. This CDR3 region has 19 residues. Germline CDR1 and CDR2: SGHNT and YENEEA. CDR3 coding DNA: TGTGCCAGCAGCGGACTCAGACTAGCGGGGGGCGGGAACACCGGGGAGCTGTTTTTT. This sequence encodes CASSGLRLAGGGNTGELFF.